This TCR beta chain was retrieved from a study of blood T cells in healthy people across ages. Broader study findings: It was the long-lived donors that had more naive CD4+ cells and higher diversity than aged donors. TCR beta diversity tracked closely with naive T cell percentage.

This clonotype was counted only a few times. What it recognizes is unknown. CDR3 length: 13 residues. The germline CDR1 and CDR2 sequences are SGHTA and FQGNSA. Trimming left V 2 bases short and J 7 bases short, with 10 bases between. Approximately 10 milliliters was the volume of peripheral blood drawn from each donor. Combining a sample-barcoded 5' primer with a J-beta primer mix, a second PCR ran for roughly 6 to 11 cycles. From the 5' RACE reads, TCRdb called clonotypes with MiXCR, one entry per CDR3 protein. The data hold hundreds of thousands of distinct CDR3 sequences, with around 45% observed a single time.

This receptor was taken from a woman aged 55-75 years in good health. The V gene is TRBV7-2, the J gene TRBJ2-3; D is perhaps TRBD1 (5 bases). Sequencing was performed on blood. The CDR3 here is CASSLRLDNTQYF. The CDR3 nucleotides are TGTGCCAGCAGCTTAAGGTTGGACAATACGCAGTATTTT.